This TCR beta chain was captured in a study of technical replicates of blood from a handful of donors. Method: immunoSEQ multiplex PCR; TCRdb's copy keeps in-frame clones and lacks some. The sample carries some 49,000 clones, 80% to 95% recorded once. CDR3 length: 14 residues. Germline V CDR1 and CDR2: LNHDA, SQIVND (reference sequence). V shed 1 base, J shed 4 bases, and the junction held 2 bases outside the gene matches. This sequence was found in a human donor in good health. Some clones in this sample may be carry-over from other donors' samples. The chain employs TRBV19 and TRBJ1-1, with 8 bases lining up with TRBD1. Input material: PBMCs. The CDR3: CASSIVTGGTEAFF. CDR3 coding DNA: TGTGCCAGTAGTATAGTTACAGGGGGCACTGAAGCTTTCTTT.